This passage covers 23 T cell receptor beta chains from one sample sequenced in a study of T cell responses to AZD1222 COVID-19 vaccine. Produced via immunoSEQ multiplex PCR; TCRdb's table is partial and in-frame only. The table lists 150,000 or so clones, around 91% of them singletons. The sequenced sample was peripheral blood, obtained on day 0 of AZD1222 vaccination. These receptors all come from an adult in good health.

The rearrangement uses TRBV7-2 and TRBJ2-5; D may match TRBD1 or TRBD2 (5 bases each). CDR3 length equals 15 residues. Germline-derived CDR1 and CDR2 are SGHTA and FQGNSA. Trimming removed 5 bases at V and 4 bases at J, with 17 bases between. DNA of the CDR3: TGTGCCAGCAGCAATTGGAGAGACGGGGCAGAGACCCAGTACTTC. It encodes CASSNWRDGAETQYF.

V usage is TRBV4-3 and J usage is TRBJ2-3; TRBD2 might be the D (6 bases). Trimming cost V 1 base and J 2 bases, with 22 bases left between them. Germline assignment: CDR1 LGHNA and CDR2 YSLEER. CDR3 size: 19 residues. The CDR3 region is CASSQGPGLPYQNTDTQYF. The CDR3, as DNA: TGCGCCAGCAGCCAAGGTCCCGGACTACCGTACCAAAACACAGATACGCAGTATTTT.

The rearrangement links TRBV28 to TRBJ2-7, with no clear D. The V and J ends lost 2 bases and 5 bases respectively, with 16 bases between them. Germline V lookup: CDR1 MDHEN, CDR2 SYDVKM. CDR3 length equals 15 residues. The CDR3 coding sequence is TGTGCCAGCAGTTTAGTTCACCCAGGAGTCAACGAGCAGTACTTC. It encodes CASSLVHPGVNEQYF.

This clone was seen a single time. The chain carries TRBV6-1 and TRBJ2-4, with 13 bases lining up with TRBD2. This CDR3 is 19 amino acids long. Germline loops: CDR1 MNHNS, CDR2 SASEGT. J was trimmed by 2 bases and V by 1 base; bases with no gene match: 8. Written as DNA, the CDR3 is TGTGCCAGCAGTGAAGATCTGGCGGGACTAGCGGGATCCAAAAACATTCAGTACTTC. Amino acid sequence: CASSEDLAGLAGSKNIQYF.

The gene calls are TRBV6-5 and TRBJ2-7; a weak D match, TRBD2 (6 bases). V dropped 0 bases and J dropped 3 bases, with 9 bases sitting between them. CDR3 length: 14 residues. Germline V gene lookup returns CDR1 MNHEY and CDR2 SVGAGI. CDR3 sequence reads: CASSYSSGSYEQYF. CDR3 bases: TGTGCCAGCAGTTACTCTTCCGGGAGCTACGAGCAGTACTTC.

This clone was picked up one time. The genes are TRBV6-5 and TRBJ2-5; no definite D call. Deletions cut 6 bases from V and 3 bases from J, with 11 bases between. Germline V CDR1 and CDR2: MNHEY, SVGAGI. The CDR3 is made up of 13 amino acids. Written as DNA, the CDR3 is TGTGCCAGCAGCTGGGAAACTGAAGAGACCCAGTACTTC. This gives the protein CASSWETEETQYF.

This chain uses TRBV18 with TRBJ2-7; TRBD2 matches at 10 bases. V trimming: 3 bases; J trimming: 0 bases; junction bases outside the gene matches: 2. The CDR3 is 15 residues long. The V gene's germline CDR1 is KGHSH and CDR2 LQKENI. The CDR3 sequence: CASSPGLATSYEQYF. DNA for the CDR3: TGTGCCAGCTCACCGGGACTAGCGACCTCCTACGAGCAGTACTTC.

The rearrangement uses TRBV7-8 and TRBJ1-5; TRBD1 might be the D (6 bases). V lost 5 bases and J lost 5, with 16 bases in between. The length of the CDR3 is 15 residues. The germline gives CDR1 SGHVS, CDR2 FQNEAQ. CDR3 region: CASSPTGKVHQPQHF. CDR3 sequence (DNA): TGTGCCAGCAGCCCAACAGGGAAGGTCCATCAGCCCCAGCATTTT. Filled out from reference TRBV7-8 and TRBJ1-5, the complete variable domain reads GAGVSQSPRYKVAKRGQDVALRCDPISGHVSLFWYQQALGQGPEFLTYFQNEAQLDKSGLPSDRFFAERPEGSVSTLKIQRTQQEDSAVYLCASSPTGKVHQPQHFGDGTRLSIL.

The chain combines TRBV4-2 with TRBJ2-1; tentative D call: TRBD2 (5 bases). V lost 0 bases and J lost 4, with 13 bases in between. The CDR3 has 16 amino acids. CDR1 is LGHNA, CDR2 YNFKEQ, per germline. The CDR3 DNA reads TGTGCCAGCAGCCAAGAGGGTGCGGGCATATACAATGAGCAGTTCTTC. Protein: CASSQEGAGIYNEQFF.

This clone was observed a handful of times. The genes are TRBV28 and TRBJ1-1; D gene ambiguous. CDR1 and CDR2 from the germline V gene are MDHEN and SYDVKM. The CDR3 runs 13 residues. V dropped 7 bases and J dropped 0 bases, with 9 bases sitting between them. CDR3 coding DNA: TGTGCCAGCACAGTTTCGATGAACACTGAAGCTTTCTTT. This codes for CASTVSMNTEAFF.

This sequence joins TRBV19 and TRBJ2-1; 10 nucleotides match TRBD2. The V segment lost 2 bases and the J segment 2 bases; nucleotides outside the gene matches: 3. The germline V gene encodes CDR1 LNHDA and CDR2 SQIVND (reference sequence). The CDR3 totals 16 residues. CDR3 nucleotide sequence: TGTGCCAGTAGTATAACTCTAGCGGGAGCCTACAATGAGCAGTTCTTC. As protein: CASSITLAGAYNEQFF.

The chain carries TRBV11-2 and TRBJ2-7, with 7 nucleotides matching TRBD2. In germline, CDR1 is SGHAT, CDR2 FQNNGV. Unmatched junction bases numbered 6, after V lost 1 base and J lost 0 bases. CDR3 length: 16 residues. CDR3: CASSLGVAGVSYEQYF. CDR3 bases: TGTGCCAGCAGCTTAGGAGTAGCGGGCGTCTCCTACGAGCAGTACTTC.

The genes are TRBV2 and TRBJ1-6, with D possibly being TRBD1 (5 bases). V was clipped by 5 bases and J by 9 bases, with 11 bases between them. This CDR3 has 13 residues. Germline CDR1 reads SNHLY; CDR2 reads FYNNEI. The CDR3: CASSFQGSSPLHF. The DNA for the CDR3 is TGTGCCAGCAGTTTCCAGGGAAGTTCACCCCTCCACTTT.

CDR3 amino acids: CASSGTSGGAWTGELFF. DNA of the CDR3: TGTGCCAGCAGCGGGACTAGCGGGGGCGCTTGGACCGGGGAGCTGTTTTTT. This chain links TRBV9 with TRBJ2-2, with 13 bases identical to TRBD2. Germline V gene data show CDR1 as SGDLS and CDR2 as YYNGEE. The CDR3 consists of 17 residues. Trimming took 3 bases from V and 5 from J; bases not matched to a gene: 7.

The chain couples TRBV9 to TRBJ2-2; D may correspond to TRBD1 or TRBD2 (5 bases each). Germline CDR1 reads SGDLS; CDR2 reads YYNGEE. Trimming shortened V by 3 bases and J by 4 bases, and 22 bases separated the two germline ends. The CDR3 contains 18 residues. CDR3 residues: CASSEIPGTIEVTGELFF. The CDR3 region has the DNA TGTGCCAGCAGCGAGATTCCCGGGACCATCGAGGTCACCGGGGAGCTGTTTTTT. The variable domain in full, with the rest retrieved from reference TRBV9 and TRBJ2-2, is DSGVTQTPKHLITATGQRVTLRCSPRSGDLSVYWYQQSLDQGLQFLIQYYNGEERAKGNILERFSAQQFPDLHSELNLSSLELGDSALYFCASSEIPGTIEVTGELFFGEGSRLTVL.

This clone turned up a few times. V gene TRBV7-9 combines with J gene TRBJ2-7; possibly TRBD1 or TRBD2 for D (6 bases each). The CDR3 is 15 amino acids. Germline CDR1 reads SEHNR; CDR2 reads FQNEAQ (reference sequence). The ends were cut back, 0 bases at V and 3 bases at J, with 12 bases in the middle. The CDR3 loop reads CASSLASGGLYEQYF. The CDR3, as DNA: TGTGCCAGCAGCTTAGCTAGTGGGGGGCTCTACGAGCAGTACTTC.

V and J are TRBV5-1 and TRBJ2-2; perhaps D is TRBD1 or TRBD2 (5 bases each). Deletions cut 2 bases from V and 2 bases from J, with 16 bases between. The length of the CDR3 is 17 residues. Per germline, CDR1 SGHRS and CDR2 YFSETQ. The CDR3 loop reads CASSFQPGTVNTGELFF. CDR3 sequence (DNA): TGCGCCAGCAGCTTCCAACCCGGGACGGTAAACACCGGGGAGCTGTTTTTT.

The chain has TRBV20-1 and TRBJ1-1; D call uncertain. The CDR3 is 11 amino acids. The V end was cut by 5 bases, the J end by 11 bases, with 15 bases between. The germline V gene encodes CDR1 DFQATT and CDR2 SNEGSKA (reference sequence). CDR3 residues: CSADSKGFAFF. The CDR3, as DNA: TGCAGTGCTGATAGCAAAGGGTTTGCTTTCTTT.

The V and J genes are TRBV28 and TRBJ1-2; D is unresolved. The CDR3 covers 15 residues. V was trimmed by 7 bases and J by 0 bases, leaving 15 bases between them. Germline CDR1 reads MDHEN; CDR2 reads SYDVKM. The CDR3 DNA reads as TGTGCCAGCAACCAACCCGGATTATCTAACTATGGCTACACCTTC. Protein: CASNQPGLSNYGYTF.

The CDR3: CASSPVVGREKLFF. The CDR3 region has the DNA TGTGCCAGCAGTCCGGTGGTGGGGAGGGAAAAACTGTTTTTT. V is TRBV27 and J is TRBJ1-4; D call uncertain. Germline V gene lookup returns CDR1 MNHEY and CDR2 SMNVEV (reference sequence). The CDR3 spans 14 residues. Trimming took 5 bases from V and 8 from J, leaving 15 bases between them.

The chain couples TRBV5-4 to TRBJ1-1; D remains unclear. There are 14 residues in the CDR3. Germline CDR1 and CDR2: SGHNT and YYREEE (reference sequence). V was cut by 4 bases and J by 2 bases, with 12 bases left in between. CDR3 amino acids: CASSAWTDNTEAFF. The CDR3 bases are TGTGCCAGCAGCGCGTGGACGGATAACACTGAAGCTTTCTTT.

Only one count was recorded for this clone. This rearrangement joins TRBV5-6 to TRBJ2-1, with D perhaps matching TRBD1 (5 bases). Germline values: CDR1 SGHDT, CDR2 YYEEEE. The CDR3 is 13 residues long. Between the trimmed V and J ends, which lost 2 bases and 7 bases, there was a span of 10 bases. CDR3 protein: CASSFSRVNEQFF. CDR3 sequence (DNA): TGTGCCAGCAGCTTCTCCAGGGTAAATGAGCAGTTCTTC. Using reference TRBV5-6 and TRBJ2-1 for the parts outside the CDR3, the full variable domain is DAGVTQSPTHLIKTRGQQVTLRCSPKSGHDTVSWYQQALGQGPQFIFQYYEEEERQRGNFPDRFSGHQFPNYSSELNVNALLLGDSALYLCASSFSRVNEQFFGPGTRLTVL.

In this sample, this clone turned up a few times. The V gene is TRBV27, the J gene TRBJ2-5; D possibly uses TRBD1 or TRBD2 (5 bases each). The ends were cut back, 4 bases at V and 2 bases at J, with 14 bases in the middle. The CDR3 has 15 residues. From germline, CDR1 is MNHEY and CDR2 SMNVEV (reference sequence). CDR3 protein: CASSSPARGQETQYF. The CDR3 DNA reads TGTGCCAGCAGTTCCCCCGCGAGGGGACAAGAGACCCAGTACTTC.